One and the same sample provided the 32 T cell receptor beta chains below, sequenced in a study of technical replicates of blood from several donors. The repertoire was sequenced with immunoSEQ multiplex PCR; TCRdb's copy has only in-frame clones and lacks some. Of about 88,000 clones listed, less than 95% are singletons. Specimen: T cells isolated from PBMCs. All receptors derive from a human donor in good health.

The chain combines TRBV28 with TRBJ2-3, with D possibly matching TRBD2 (5 bases). The germline V gene has CDR1 MDHEN and CDR2 SYDVKM. Trimming pared 4 bases from V and 2 bases from J, leaving 10 bases between. This CDR3 region has 14 residues. CDR3 nucleotide sequence: TGTGCCAGCAGTTCGACGGGAATCACAGATACGCAGTATTTT. Translation: CASSSTGITDTQYF.

The V and J genes are TRBV27 and TRBJ2-3; D not certain. This CDR3 has 16 amino acids. V was clipped by 4 bases and J by 2 bases, with 16 bases between them. CDR1 and CDR2 from the germline V gene are MNHEY and SMNVEV (reference sequence). The chain's CDR3 is CASSSPGGGTTDTQYF. Written as DNA, the CDR3 is TGTGCCAGCAGTTCCCCCGGTGGCGGAACCACAGATACGCAGTATTTT.

The genes are TRBV11-2 and TRBJ2-7; 7 bases fit TRBD2. CDR3 length: 15 amino acids. Germline assignment: CDR1 SGHAT and CDR2 FQNNGV. With 7 bases clipped from V and 3 bases from J, the junction kept 12 bases outside the gene matches. The CDR3 DNA follows: TGTGCCAGCAAAATAGAGGCTAGCGGTTTCTACGAGCAGTACTTC. It translates to CASKIEASGFYEQYF.

The chain combines TRBV18 with TRBJ1-2, with 8 bases aligning to TRBD1. V lost 6 bases to trimming and J lost 6 bases; unmatched junction nucleotides: 12. CDR1 is KGHSH and CDR2 is LQKENI in the germline V gene. The length of the CDR3 is 15 residues. The CDR3 here is CASSPRQGQNDGYTF. The CDR3 nucleotides are TGTGCCAGCTCCCCTCGACAGGGGCAAAACGATGGCTACACCTTC.

The CDR3 protein is CASSPAAGVGYEQYF. The CDR3 nucleotides read TGTGCCAGCAGCCCCGCGGCAGGGGTTGGATACGAGCAGTACTTC. This sequence joins TRBV6-5 and TRBJ2-7; D is possibly TRBD1 (6 bases). The CDR3 extends over 15 amino acids. V gave up 6 bases and J gave up 4 bases, with 19 bases separating them. Germline loops: CDR1 MNHEY, CDR2 SVGAGI.

This sequence joins TRBV6-5 and TRBJ2-5, with 7 bases fitting TRBD1. The CDR3 has 13 residues. The trim removed 2 bases at V and 3 bases at J, leaving 0 bases unmatched. Germline CDR1 MNHEY, CDR2 SVGAGI. The CDR3 is CASSYGTEETQYF. The DNA of the CDR3 is TGTGCCAGCAGTTACGGGACAGAAGAGACCCAGTACTTC.

The chain couples TRBV5-6 to TRBJ2-1, with 11 bases matching TRBD2. Germline loops: CDR1 SGHDT, CDR2 YYEEEE. V trimming: 2 bases; J trimming: 6 bases; junction bases outside the gene matches: 4. The CDR3 totals 15 residues. CDR3: CASSFTSGSSNEQFF. CDR3 DNA: TGTGCCAGCAGCTTTACTAGCGGGAGTAGCAATGAGCAGTTCTTC.

This clone was detected once. The V and J genes are TRBV9 and TRBJ2-1, with TRBD2 identical over 7 bases. This CDR3 has 16 amino acids. CDR1 is SGDLS, CDR2 YYNGEE, per germline. The junction had 5 bases not matched to a gene; V was cut back by 0 bases and J by 2 bases. DNA for the CDR3: TGTGCCAGCAGCGTAGGAAGCACTAGCGCCTACAATGAGCAGTTCTTC. It specifies CASSVGSTSAYNEQFF.

This chain links TRBV27 with TRBJ1-3, with D possibly TRBD1 on 6 matching bases. This CDR3 contains 14 residues. V shed 6 bases and J shed 8 bases, with 17 bases lying between them. CDR1 and CDR2 from the germline V gene are MNHEY and SMNVEV (reference sequence). For the CDR3, the DNA is TGTGCCAGCAGAGAGGACAGCCGCGTAGACACCATATATTTT. Translating gives CASREDSRVDTIYF.

V is TRBV2 and J is TRBJ2-3; 10 bases align to TRBD1. From germline, CDR1 is SNHLY and CDR2 FYNNEI. CDR3 length: 13 amino acids. The V segment lost 5 bases and the J segment 11 bases; nucleotides outside the gene matches: 7. CDR3 sequence: CASSRPGTGEQYF. The CDR3 coding sequence is TGTGCCAGCAGTAGGCCCGGGACAGGGGAGCAGTATTTT.

This clone was detected once. The gene calls are TRBV7-7 and TRBJ2-1; TRBD2 matches at 12 bases. Per the germline V gene, CDR1 is SSHAT and CDR2 is FNYEAQ (reference sequence). V shed 5 bases, J shed 5 bases, and the junction held 4 bases outside the gene matches. This CDR3 comprises 15 residues. As DNA, the CDR3 is TGTGCCAGCAGCCTCGGACTAGCGGGAAACAATGAGCAGTTCTTC. Translated: CASSLGLAGNNEQFF.

This chain connects TRBV5-8 to TRBJ2-7, with 8 bases matching TRBD1. J lost 5 bases, V lost 3 bases, and 13 bases had no gene match. The CDR3 length is 16 residues. The germline CDR1 and CDR2 sequences are SGHTS and YDEGEE. The CDR3 is CASSYGLLTGAHEQYF. CDR3 coding DNA: TGTGCCAGCAGCTATGGCCTTTTGACAGGGGCCCACGAGCAGTACTTC.

J is TRBJ2-1 and V is TRBV7-2; TRBD1 might be the D (7 bases). Trimming pared 8 bases from V and 4 bases from J, leaving 12 bases between. This CDR3 spans 13 amino acids. Germline CDR1 reads SGHTA; CDR2 reads FQGNSA. CDR3 sequence (DNA): TGTGCCAGCGGAGGGACAGCGTACAATGAGCAGTTCTTC. Translated: CASGGTAYNEQFF.

This chain uses TRBV7-6 with TRBJ2-5; the D is unclear. This CDR3 comprises 12 residues. V was trimmed by 4 bases and J by 5 bases, leaving 8 bases between them. Germline assignment: CDR1 SGHVS and CDR2 FNYEAQ. The DNA for the CDR3 is TGTGCCAGCAGCTCCTCACGGGAGACCCAGTACTTC. It translates to CASSSSRETQYF.

V usage is TRBV6-5 and J usage is TRBJ2-7; 7 bases line up with TRBD2. Unmatched junction bases numbered 8, after V lost 6 bases and J lost 6 bases. CDR1 MNHEY and CDR2 SVGAGI come from the germline V gene. The CDR3 has 13 residues. The DNA of the CDR3 is TGTGCCAGCAGGCCGCCGGGCGGGGGCGAGCAGTACTTC. This gives the protein CASRPPGGGEQYF.

This chain uses TRBV5-1 with TRBJ1-1, with D perhaps matching TRBD1 (6 bases). Trimming stripped 5 bases from V and 1 base from J, with 9 bases between. The germline gives CDR1 SGHRS, CDR2 YFSETQ. There are 13 residues in the CDR3. CDR3 coding DNA: TGCGCCAGCAGTCCAGGGGAGAACACTGAAGCTTTCTTT. This translates into CASSPGENTEAFF.

This chain links TRBV14 with TRBJ2-3; 7 bases agree with TRBD2. Germline values: CDR1 SGHDN, CDR2 FVKESK. This CDR3 has 15 residues. After removal of 4 bases from V and 2 bases from J, the junction contained 6 bases not matched to a gene. The CDR3 protein is CASSRQRGPTDTQYF. The CDR3 coding sequence is TGTGCCAGCAGCCGCCAGCGGGGACCCACAGATACGCAGTATTTT.

The V and J genes are TRBV6-5 and TRBJ1-2; D remains ambiguous. The CDR3 covers 15 residues. Germline V gene sequence: CDR1 MNHEY, CDR2 SVGAGI. V gave up 0 bases and J gave up 8 bases, with 16 bases separating them. Here the CDR3 reads CASSYSNFAPGGYTF. The CDR3 DNA reads as TGTGCCAGCAGTTACTCGAATTTTGCCCCGGGGGGCTACACCTTC.

The V and J genes are TRBV28 and TRBJ1-1; D remains unclear. The CDR3 contains 12 residues. V was cut by 6 bases and J by 11 bases, with 16 bases left in between. Germline assignment: CDR1 MDHEN and CDR2 SYDVKM. CDR3 sequence (DNA): TGTGCCAGCAGCCTAGGGTCGGGAACCGCTTTCTTT. Translated, it gives CASSLGSGTAFF.

V gene TRBV19 combines with J gene TRBJ1-1; D not certain. CDR3 length equals 16 residues. Germline V gene data show CDR1 as LNHDA and CDR2 as SQIVND (reference sequence). V was pared by 1 base and J by 1 base, with 13 bases between. The CDR3 is CASSIAGRMWNTEAFF. In DNA, the CDR3 is TGTGCCAGTAGTATAGCCGGCAGGATGTGGAACACTGAAGCTTTCTTT.

V gene TRBV28 combines with J gene TRBJ2-3; no clear D. Trimming removed 6 bases at V and 0 bases at J, with 4 bases between. CDR1 MDHEN and CDR2 SYDVKM come from the germline V gene. The CDR3 contains 12 residues. For the CDR3, the DNA is TGTGCCAGCAGAACTAGCACAGATACGCAGTATTTT. As protein: CASRTSTDTQYF. Drawing the rest from reference TRBV28 and TRBJ2-3, the complete variable domain is DVKVTQSSRYLVKRTGEKVFLECVQDMDHENMFWYRQDPGLGLRLIYFSYDVKMKEKGDIPEGYSVSREKKERFSLILESASTNQTSMYLCASRTSTDTQYFGPGTRLTVL.

This clone was observed a single time. The gene calls are TRBV19 and TRBJ2-7; TRBD2 might be the D (5 bases). CDR3 size: 13 residues. V lost 7 bases and J lost 7, with 17 bases in between. The V gene's germline CDR1 is LNHDA and CDR2 SQIVND (reference sequence). The CDR3: CASTPGSGREQYF. The CDR3 coding sequence is TGTGCCAGTACCCCGGGATCAGGACGGGAGCAGTACTTC.

The chain is built from TRBV5-4 and TRBJ2-3; 13 bases align to TRBD2. The germline V gene encodes CDR1 SGHNT and CDR2 YYREEE (reference sequence). The junction had 5 bases not matched to a gene; V was cut back by 4 bases and J by 3 bases. The CDR3 covers 16 residues. This CDR3 reads CASSQGLAGVTDTQYF. In DNA form, the CDR3 reads TGTGCCAGCAGCCAAGGACTAGCGGGAGTTACAGATACGCAGTATTTT.

The chain recombines TRBV5-4 with TRBJ2-5, with 7 bases lining up with TRBD2. Trimming removed 1 base from V and 5 bases from J; junction bases left unmatched: 11. The CDR3 has 16 residues. Germline CDR1 reads SGHNT; CDR2 reads YYREEE (reference sequence). This CDR3 is CASSLRYGRGRETQYF. In DNA, the CDR3 is TGTGCCAGCAGCTTGCGATATGGGAGGGGAAGGGAGACCCAGTACTTC.

This clone was found once. The genes are TRBV25-1 and TRBJ2-3; a weak D match, TRBD2 (5 bases). The germline gives CDR1 MGHDK, CDR2 SYGVNS. The ends were cut back, 5 bases at V and 4 bases at J, with 10 bases in the middle. The CDR3 is made up of 13 amino acids. CDR3 protein: CASSSVGADTQYF. For the CDR3, the DNA is TGTGCCAGCAGTTCGGTCGGGGCAGATACGCAGTATTTT.

This clone was recorded once. This chain links TRBV27 with TRBJ2-7, with 9 bases fitting TRBD2. CDR1 is MNHEY, CDR2 SMNVEV, per germline (reference sequence). The ends lost 5 bases at V and 4 bases at J; junction bases unmatched: 9. CDR3 length: 15 residues. The CDR3 protein is CASSVGGGRAYEQYF. CDR3 DNA sequence: TGTGCCAGCAGTGTCGGGGGCGGGAGGGCATACGAGCAGTACTTC.

The V gene is TRBV4-2, the J gene TRBJ1-2; D call uncertain. Per the germline V gene, CDR1 is LGHNA and CDR2 is YNFKEQ. Trimming cost V 1 base and J 4 bases, with 4 bases left between them. The CDR3 consists of 12 residues. The CDR3 loop reads CASSQGVYGYTF. The CDR3 coding sequence is TGTGCCAGCAGCCAAGGAGTCTATGGCTACACCTTC.

The genes are TRBV6-1 and TRBJ1-2; D call uncertain. Looked up from germline, CDR1 is MNHNS and CDR2 is SASEGT. Trimming pared 1 base from V and 3 bases from J, leaving 9 bases between. The length of the CDR3 is 14 residues. The CDR3 nucleotides are TGTGCCAGCAGTGAAGTTGGAGGGTACTATGGCTACACCTTC. As protein: CASSEVGGYYGYTF.

The gene calls are TRBV6-5 and TRBJ2-7, with 7 bases aligning to TRBD2. Germline lookup yields CDR1 MNHEY and CDR2 SVGAGI. The CDR3 runs 14 residues. Trimming at V came to 2 bases and at J to 2 bases, leaving 3 bases not matched to a gene. The CDR3 region has the DNA TGTGCCAGCAGTTACGGCGGGGGAACCTACGAGCAGTACTTC. It is translated as CASSYGGGTYEQYF.

The count of this clone is one. This sequence joins TRBV10-3 and TRBJ2-3; a possible D gene is TRBD1 (6 bases). The CDR3 loop spans 14 amino acids. Trimming removed 5 bases from V and 0 bases from J, with 9 bases in between. Germline CDR1 ENHRY, CDR2 SYGVKD. The CDR3 DNA reads TGTGCCATCAGTTTGCAGGGGAGCACAGATACGCAGTATTTT. Protein product: CAISLQGSTDTQYF.

A few counts support this clone. This chain joins TRBV4-1 and TRBJ1-5, with a possible D match to TRBD1 (6 bases). The CDR3 runs 15 residues. Germline CDR1 is MGHRA and CDR2 is YSYEKL. Trimming took off 5 bases at V and 0 bases at J, with 11 bases between the two ends. The CDR3, as DNA: TGCGCCAGCAGCTTTGGGGGCTATAGCAATCAGCCCCAGCATTTT. Translated, it gives CASSFGGYSNQPQHF.

The V call is TRBV18, the J call TRBJ2-5; TRBD2 matches at 7 bases. The V segment lost 5 bases and the J segment 0 bases; nucleotides outside the gene matches: 3. Germline V gene sequence: CDR1 KGHSH, CDR2 LQKENI. This CDR3 is built from 14 residues. CDR3 bases: TGTGCCAGCTCAGGACTAGACCACCAAGAGACCCAGTACTTC. It translates to CASSGLDHQETQYF.